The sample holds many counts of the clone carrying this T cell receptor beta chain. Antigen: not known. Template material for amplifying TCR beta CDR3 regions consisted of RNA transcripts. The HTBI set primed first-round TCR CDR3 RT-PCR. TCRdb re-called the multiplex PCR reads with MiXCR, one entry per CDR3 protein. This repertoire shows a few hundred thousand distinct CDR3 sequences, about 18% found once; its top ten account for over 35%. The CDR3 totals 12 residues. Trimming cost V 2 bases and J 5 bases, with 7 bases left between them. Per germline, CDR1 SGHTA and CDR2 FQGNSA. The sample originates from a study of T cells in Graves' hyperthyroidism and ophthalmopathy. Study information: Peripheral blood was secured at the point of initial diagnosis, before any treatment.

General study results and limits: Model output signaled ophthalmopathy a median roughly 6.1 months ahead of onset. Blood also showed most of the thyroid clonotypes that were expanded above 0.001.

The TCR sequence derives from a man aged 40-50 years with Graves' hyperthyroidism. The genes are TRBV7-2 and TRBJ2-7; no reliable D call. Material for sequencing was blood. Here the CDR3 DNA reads TGTGCCAGCAGCTTATGGTTCAACGAGCAGTACTTC. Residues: CASSLWFNEQYF.